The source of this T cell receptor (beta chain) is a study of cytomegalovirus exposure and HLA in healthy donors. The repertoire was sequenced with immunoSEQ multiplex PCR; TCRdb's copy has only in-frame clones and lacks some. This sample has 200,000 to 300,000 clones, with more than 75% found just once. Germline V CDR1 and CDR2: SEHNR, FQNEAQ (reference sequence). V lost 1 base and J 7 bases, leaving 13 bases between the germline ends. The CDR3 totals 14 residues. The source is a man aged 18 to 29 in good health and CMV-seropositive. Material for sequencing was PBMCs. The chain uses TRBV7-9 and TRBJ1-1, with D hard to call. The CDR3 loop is CASSLGVGRVEAFF. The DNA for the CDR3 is TGTGCCAGCAGCTTAGGGGTCGGGAGGGTTGAAGCTTTCTTT.